This T cell receptor beta chain was retrieved from a study of T cell responses to AZD1222 COVID-19 vaccine. Whole-study results and caveats: Most donors were white British, females outnumbered males, and clonal diversity was possibly underestimated.

Comment on this clone: Its matching antigen is unknown.

V was shortened by 5 bases and J by 0 bases, with 22 bases between the two germline ends. Germline V lookup: CDR1 MNHEY, CDR2 SVGEGT. The CDR3 is 18 residues long. Measured with immunoSEQ multiplex PCR; TCRdb has only the in-frame clones, and not every one. The sample has 150,000 or so clones, about 90% seen once. This sequence joins TRBV6-2 or TRBV6-3 and TRBJ2-5; maybe TRBD2 (6 bases). Source: peripheral blood, taken 28 days after the second AZD1222 dose. This sequence originates from an adult who received the AZD1222 COVID-19 vaccine. CDR3: CASSPWGWDFGHQETQYF. The CDR3 nucleotides read TGTGCCAGCAGTCCGTGGGGTTGGGACTTCGGGCACCAAGAGACCCAGTACTTC.